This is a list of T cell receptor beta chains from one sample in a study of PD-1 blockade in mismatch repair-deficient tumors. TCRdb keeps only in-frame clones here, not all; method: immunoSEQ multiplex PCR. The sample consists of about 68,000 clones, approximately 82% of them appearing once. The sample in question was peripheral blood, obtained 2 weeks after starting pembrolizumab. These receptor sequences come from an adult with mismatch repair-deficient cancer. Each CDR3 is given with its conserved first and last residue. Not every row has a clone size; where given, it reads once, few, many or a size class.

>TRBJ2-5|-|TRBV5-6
CASSSAPGQAQETQYF
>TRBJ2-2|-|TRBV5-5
CASSLGPGSGELFF
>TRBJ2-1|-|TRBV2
CASSESGSPYNEQFF
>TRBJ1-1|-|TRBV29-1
CSVSGGPGTEAFF
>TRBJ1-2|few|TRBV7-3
CASSSAAGGGYGYTF
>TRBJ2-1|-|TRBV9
CASSVQGGAYNEQFF
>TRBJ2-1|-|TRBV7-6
CASSGTEGHSYNEQFF
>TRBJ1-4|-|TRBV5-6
CASSLPGFREKLFF
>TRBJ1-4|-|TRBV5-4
CASSSGATNEKLFF
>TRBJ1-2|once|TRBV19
CASRPSRLRNRDYGYTF
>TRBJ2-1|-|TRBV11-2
CASSLFSGSANEQFF
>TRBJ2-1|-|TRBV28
CASQITSGSGNEQFF
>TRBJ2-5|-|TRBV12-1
CASSQWWGHLQETQYF
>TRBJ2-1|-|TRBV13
CASSSRRWGEQFF
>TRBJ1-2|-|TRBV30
CAWSVYSGIGGYTF
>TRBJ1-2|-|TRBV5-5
CASSLAGGRYGYTF
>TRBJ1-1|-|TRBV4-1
CASSAGQNYEAFF
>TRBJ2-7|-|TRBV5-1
CASSLGEAYEQYF
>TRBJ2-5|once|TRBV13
CASSFKGVIGTQYF
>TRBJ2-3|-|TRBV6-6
CASSYPSGPSTDTQYF
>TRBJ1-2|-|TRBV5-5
CASSSGQGYGYTF
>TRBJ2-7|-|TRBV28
CAYNKGPYEQYF
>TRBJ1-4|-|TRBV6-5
CASSYSRIVEKLFF
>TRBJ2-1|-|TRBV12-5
CASGWRDSRGFF
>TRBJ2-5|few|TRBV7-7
CASSADWAGETQYF
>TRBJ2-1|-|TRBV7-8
CASSQSGNEQFF
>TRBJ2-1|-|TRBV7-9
CASSRTSGRAHEQFF
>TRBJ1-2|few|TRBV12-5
CASGLNLASTF
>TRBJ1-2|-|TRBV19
CASNQDGYGYTF
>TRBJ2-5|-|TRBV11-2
CASSLERDTETQYF
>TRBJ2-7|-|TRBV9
CASSVEGSGRNEQYF
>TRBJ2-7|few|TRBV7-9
CASSLEPYEQYF
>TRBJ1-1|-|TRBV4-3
CASSRRDGASEAFF
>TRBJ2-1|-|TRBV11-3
CASSLRGLAGGEQFF
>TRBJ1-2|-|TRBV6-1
CASSESSGRGRVNYGYTF
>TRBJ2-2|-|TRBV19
CASSIGAKQGLITGELFF
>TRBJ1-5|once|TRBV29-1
CSVEFPGISNQPQHF
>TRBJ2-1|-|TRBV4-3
CASSQGARRSYNEQFF
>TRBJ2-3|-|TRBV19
CASSGVDTQYF
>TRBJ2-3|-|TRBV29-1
CSVSLTIRDTQYF
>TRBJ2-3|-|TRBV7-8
CASSLEDTQYF
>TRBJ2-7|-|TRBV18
CASSPTVYEQYF